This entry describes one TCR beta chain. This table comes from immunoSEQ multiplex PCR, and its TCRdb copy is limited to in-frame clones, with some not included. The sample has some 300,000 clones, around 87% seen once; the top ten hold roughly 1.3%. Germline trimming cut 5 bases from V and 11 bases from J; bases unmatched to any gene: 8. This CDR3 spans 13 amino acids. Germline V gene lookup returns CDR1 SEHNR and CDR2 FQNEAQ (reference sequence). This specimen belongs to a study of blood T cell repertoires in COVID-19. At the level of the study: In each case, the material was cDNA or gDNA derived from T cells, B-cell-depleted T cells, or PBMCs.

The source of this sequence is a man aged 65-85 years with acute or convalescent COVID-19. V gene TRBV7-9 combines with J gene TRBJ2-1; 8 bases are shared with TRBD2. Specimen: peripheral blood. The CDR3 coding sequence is TGTGCCAGCAGCCCGACCGTAGCGGGACAGCAGTTCTTC. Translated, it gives CASSPTVAGQQFF. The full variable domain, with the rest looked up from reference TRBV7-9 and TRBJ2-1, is DTGVSQNPRHKITKRGQNVTFRCDPISEHNRLYWYRQTLGQGPEFLTYFQNEAQLEKSRLLSDRFSAERPKGSFSTLEIQRTEQGDSAMYLCASSPTVAGQQFFGPGTRLTVL.